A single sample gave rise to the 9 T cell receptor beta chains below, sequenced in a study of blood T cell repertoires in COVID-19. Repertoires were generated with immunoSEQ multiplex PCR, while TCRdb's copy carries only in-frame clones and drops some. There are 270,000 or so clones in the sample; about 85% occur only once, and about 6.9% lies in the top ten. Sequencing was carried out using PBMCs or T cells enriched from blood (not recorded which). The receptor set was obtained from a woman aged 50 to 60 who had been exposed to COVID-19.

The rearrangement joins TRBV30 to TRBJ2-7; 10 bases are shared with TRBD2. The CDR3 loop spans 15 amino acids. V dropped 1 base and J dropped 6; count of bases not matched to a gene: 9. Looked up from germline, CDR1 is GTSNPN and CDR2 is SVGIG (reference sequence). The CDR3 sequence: CAWSDTSGAFFEQYF. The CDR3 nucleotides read TGTGCCTGGAGTGACACTAGCGGGGCTTTTTTCGAGCAGTACTTC.

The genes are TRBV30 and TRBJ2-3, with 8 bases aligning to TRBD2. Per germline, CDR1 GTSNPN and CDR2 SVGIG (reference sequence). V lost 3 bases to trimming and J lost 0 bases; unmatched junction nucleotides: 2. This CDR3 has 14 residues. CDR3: CAWSPGGSTDTQYF. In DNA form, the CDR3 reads TGTGCCTGGAGCCCGGGGGGGAGCACAGATACGCAGTATTTT.

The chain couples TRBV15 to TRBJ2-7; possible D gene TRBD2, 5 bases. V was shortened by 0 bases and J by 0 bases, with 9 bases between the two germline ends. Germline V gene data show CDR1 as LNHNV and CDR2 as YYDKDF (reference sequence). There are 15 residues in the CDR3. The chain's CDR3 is CATSRDQRGSYEQYF. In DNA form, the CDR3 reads TGTGCCACCAGCAGAGATCAACGGGGCTCCTACGAGCAGTACTTC. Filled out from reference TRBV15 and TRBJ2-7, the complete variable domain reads DAMVIQNPRYQVTQFGKPVTLSCSQTLNHNVMYWYQQKSSQAPKLLFHYYDKDFNNEADTPDNFQSRRPNTSFCFLDIRSPGLGDTAMYLCATSRDQRGSYEQYFGPGTRLTVT.

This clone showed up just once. DNA of the CDR3: TGTGCCAGTAGTCATTCAGGGTATCAGCCCCAGCATTTT. Translation gives CASSHSGYQPQHF. The chain has TRBV19 and TRBJ1-5, with D perhaps matching TRBD1 (5 bases). Germline CDR1 LNHDA, CDR2 SQIVND (reference sequence). The CDR3 has 13 amino acids. Trimming removed 5 bases from V and 5 bases from J, with 10 bases in between.

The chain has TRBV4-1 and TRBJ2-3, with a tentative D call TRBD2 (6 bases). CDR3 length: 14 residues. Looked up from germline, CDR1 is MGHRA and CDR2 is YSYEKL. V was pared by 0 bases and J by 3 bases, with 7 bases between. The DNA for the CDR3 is TGCGCCAGCAGCCAAGAGGGGAGGACAGATACGCAGTATTTT. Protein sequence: CASSQEGRTDTQYF.

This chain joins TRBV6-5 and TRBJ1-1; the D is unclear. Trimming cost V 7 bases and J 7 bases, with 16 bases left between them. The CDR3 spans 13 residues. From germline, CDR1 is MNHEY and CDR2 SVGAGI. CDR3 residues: CASTRDTAGEAFF. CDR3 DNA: TGTGCCAGCACGAGAGACACTGCAGGTGAAGCTTTCTTT.

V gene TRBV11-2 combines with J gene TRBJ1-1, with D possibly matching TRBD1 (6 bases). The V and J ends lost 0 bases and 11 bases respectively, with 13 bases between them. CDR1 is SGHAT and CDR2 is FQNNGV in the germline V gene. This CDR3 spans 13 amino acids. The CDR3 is CASSLERGGRAFF. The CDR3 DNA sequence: TGTGCCAGCAGCTTAGAAAGGGGGGGACGGGCTTTCTTT.

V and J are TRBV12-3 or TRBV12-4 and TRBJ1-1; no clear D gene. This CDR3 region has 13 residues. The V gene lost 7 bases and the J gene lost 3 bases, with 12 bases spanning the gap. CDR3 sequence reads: CASTRRTYTEAFF. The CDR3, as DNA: TGTGCCAGCACCCGGAGGACGTACACTGAAGCTTTCTTT.

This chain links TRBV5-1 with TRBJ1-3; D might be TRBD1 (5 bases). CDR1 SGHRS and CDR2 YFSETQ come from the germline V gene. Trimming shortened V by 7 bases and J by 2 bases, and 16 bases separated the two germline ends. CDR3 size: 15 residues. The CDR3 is CASRSYTGAGNTIYF. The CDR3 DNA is TGCGCCAGCCGATCCTACACAGGAGCTGGAAACACCATATATTTT. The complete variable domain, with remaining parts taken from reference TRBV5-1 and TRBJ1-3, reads KAGVTQTPRYLIKTRGQQVTLSCSPISGHRSVSWYQQTPGQGLQFLFEYFSETQRNKGNFPGRFSGRQFSNSRSEMNVSTLELGDSALYLCASRSYTGAGNTIYFGEGSWLTVV.